Each of the 3 T cell receptor beta chains below was sequenced from the same sample in a study of neurological immune-mediated disorders. In TCRdb, the 5' RACE reads were re-called with MiXCR into one record per CDR3 protein. The sample includes approximately 40,000 distinct CDR3 sequences, more than 4.5% of them seen just once. Sequencing used CD4+ T cells from blood. All receptors derive from a man younger than 35 in good health.

This clonotype was seen repeatedly, ten times or more. The chain links TRBV20-1 to TRBJ2-5, with TRBD1 matching 9 bases. The CDR3 consists of 11 residues. The ends lost 8 bases at V and 5 bases at J; junction bases unmatched: 3. Germline assignment: CDR1 DFQATT and CDR2 SNEGSKA (reference sequence). In nucleotides, the CDR3 is TGCAGTCCCGGACAGGGGGAGACCCAGTACTTC. Its translation is CSPGQGETQYF.

Many counts were recorded for this clonotype. The rearrangement joins TRBV3-1 to TRBJ1-2; D gene uncertain. This CDR3 contains 14 residues. Trimming removed 5 bases from V and 0 bases from J, with 10 bases in between. Looked up from germline, CDR1 is LGHDT and CDR2 is YNNKEL (reference sequence). The CDR3 region is CASSLTTANYGYTF. CDR3 bases: TGTGCCAGCAGCTTAACGACCGCTAACTATGGCTACACCTTC.

Ten or more counts support this clonotype. The chain recombines TRBV12-3 or TRBV12-4 with TRBJ1-2; TRBD1 is a possible D gene (5 bases). CDR3 size: 12 residues. V lost 6 bases and J 7 bases, leaving 12 bases between the germline ends. CDR3 sequence: CASRSSGSGYTF. The CDR3 DNA reads TGTGCCAGCAGGTCTTCAGGGTCTGGCTACACCTTC.